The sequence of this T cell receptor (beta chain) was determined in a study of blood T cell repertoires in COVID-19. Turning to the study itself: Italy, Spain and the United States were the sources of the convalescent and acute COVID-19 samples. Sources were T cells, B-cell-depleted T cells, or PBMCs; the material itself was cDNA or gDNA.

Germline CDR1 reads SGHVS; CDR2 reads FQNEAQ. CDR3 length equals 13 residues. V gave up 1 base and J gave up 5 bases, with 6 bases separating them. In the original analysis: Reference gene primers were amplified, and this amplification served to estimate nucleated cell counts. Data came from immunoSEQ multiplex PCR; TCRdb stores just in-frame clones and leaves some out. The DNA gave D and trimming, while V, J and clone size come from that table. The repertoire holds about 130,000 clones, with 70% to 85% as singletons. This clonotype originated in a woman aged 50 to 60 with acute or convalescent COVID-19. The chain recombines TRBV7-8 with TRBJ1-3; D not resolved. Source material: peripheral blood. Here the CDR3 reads CASSLDTRNTIYF. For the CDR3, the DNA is TGTGCCAGCAGCTTAGATACTAGAAACACCATATATTTT. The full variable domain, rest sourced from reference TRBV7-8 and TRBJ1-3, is GAGVSQSPRYKVAKRGQDVALRCDPISGHVSLFWYQQALGQGPEFLTYFQNEAQLDKSGLPSDRFFAERPEGSVSTLKIQRTQQEDSAVYLCASSLDTRNTIYFGEGSWLTVV.